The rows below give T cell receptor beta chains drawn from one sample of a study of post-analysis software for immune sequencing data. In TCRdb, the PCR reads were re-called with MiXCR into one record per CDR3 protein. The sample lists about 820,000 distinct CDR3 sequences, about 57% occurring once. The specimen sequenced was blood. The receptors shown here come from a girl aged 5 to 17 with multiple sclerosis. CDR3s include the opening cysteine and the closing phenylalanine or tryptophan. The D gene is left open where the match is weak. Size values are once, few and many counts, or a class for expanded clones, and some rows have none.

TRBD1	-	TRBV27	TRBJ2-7	CASSVLPGQGDPYEQYF	TGTGCCAGCAGCGTTCTACCGGGACAGGGGGACCCCTACGAGCAGTACTTC
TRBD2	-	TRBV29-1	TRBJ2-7	CSVSSGISYEQYF	TGCAGCGTATCGAGCGGGATCTCCTACGAGCAGTACTTC
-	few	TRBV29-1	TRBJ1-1	CSAHLVTDTEAFF	TGCAGCGCCCACCTTGTGACGGACACTGAAGCTTTCTTT
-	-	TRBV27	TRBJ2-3	CASSLRDGDTDTQYF	TGTGCCAGCAGTTTAAGGGACGGAGACACAGATACGCAGTATTTT
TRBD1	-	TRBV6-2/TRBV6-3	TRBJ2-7	CASSYSRFPGQGTYEQYF	TGTGCCAGCAGTTACTCGAGGTTCCCGGGACAGGGTACCTACGAGCAGTACTTC
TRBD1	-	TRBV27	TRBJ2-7	CASSYSTGAFYEQYF	TGTGCCAGCAGTTACTCTACAGGGGCTTTTTACGAGCAGTACTTC
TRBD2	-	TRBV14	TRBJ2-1	CASSQFTSGIYNEQFF	TGTGCCAGCAGCCAATTCACTAGCGGGATTTACAATGAGCAGTTCTTC
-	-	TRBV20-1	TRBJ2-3	CSARGAATTQYF	TGCAGTGCTAGAGGGGCTGCAACTACGCAGTATTTT
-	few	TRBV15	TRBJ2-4	CATSRDPDLNIQYF	TGTGCCACCAGCAGAGATCCAGACTTAAACATTCAGTACTTC
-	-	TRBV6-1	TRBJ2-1	CASRGPYYNEQFF	TGTGCCAGCAGAGGGCCTTACTACAATGAGCAGTTCTTC
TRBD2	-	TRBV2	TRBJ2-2	CASSDGAGSAGELFF	TGTGCCAGCAGTGACGGAGCGGGGTCGGCCGGGGAGCTGTTTTTT
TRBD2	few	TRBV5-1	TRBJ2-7	CASSLERAGDLSYEQYF	TGCGCCAGCAGCTTGGAACGGGCGGGGGATCTCTCCTACGAGCAGTACTTC
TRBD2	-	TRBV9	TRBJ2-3	CASSGVAGAQYF	TGTGCCAGCAGCGGAGTAGCGGGTGCGCAGTATTTT
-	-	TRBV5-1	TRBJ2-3	CASSFTKRVPTDTQYF	TGCGCCAGCAGCTTTACCAAGCGGGTACCCACAGATACGCAGTATTTT
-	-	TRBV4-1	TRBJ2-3	CASSQSRGAPADTQYF	TGCGCCAGCAGCCAGAGTCGCGGGGCGCCGGCAGATACGCAGTATTTT
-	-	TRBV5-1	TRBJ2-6	CASLDSSGANVLTF	TGCGCCAGCCTGGACAGCTCTGGGGCCAACGTCCTGACTTTC
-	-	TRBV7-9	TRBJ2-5	CASSFPIAYQETQYF	TGTGCCAGCAGCTTTCCCATAGCGTACCAAGAGACCCAGTACTTC
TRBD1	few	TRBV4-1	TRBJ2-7	CASSLMTGARNYEQYF	TGCGCCAGCAGCCTAATGACAGGGGCGAGGAACTACGAGCAGTACTTC
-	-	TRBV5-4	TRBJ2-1	CASSPRPTGSEQFF	TGTGCCAGCAGCCCCCGACCAACGGGAAGTGAGCAGTTCTTC
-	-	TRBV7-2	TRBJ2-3	CASSLVGLDTQYF	TGTGCCAGCAGCTTAGTTGGATTGGATACGCAGTATTTT
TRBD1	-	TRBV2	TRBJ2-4	CASSQGAMGNIQYF	TGTGCCAGCAGTCAGGGGGCGATGGGGAACATTCAGTACTTC
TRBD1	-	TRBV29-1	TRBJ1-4	CSVGTGLNEKLFF	TGCAGCGTTGGGACAGGCCTTAATGAAAAACTGTTTTTT
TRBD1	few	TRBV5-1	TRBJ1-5	CASSLGTGDSNQPQHF	TGCGCCAGCAGCTTGGGGACAGGGGATAGCAATCAGCCCCAGCATTTT
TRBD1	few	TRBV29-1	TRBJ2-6	CSVPQGTGNSGANVLTF	TGCAGCGTCCCACAGGGGACGGGAAACTCTGGGGCCAACGTCCTGACTTTC
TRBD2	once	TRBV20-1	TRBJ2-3	CSAPGTSGGLGNTQYF	TGCAGTGCCCCCGGGACTAGCGGGGGGCTGGGGAATACGCAGTATTTT
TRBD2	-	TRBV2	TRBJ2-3	CASRISAGGFTDTQYF	TGTGCCAGCAGAATTTCGGCGGGAGGGTTCACAGATACGCAGTATTTT
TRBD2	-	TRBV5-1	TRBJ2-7	CASSYRPGRDEQYF	TGCGCCAGCAGCTATCGACCCGGGAGGGACGAGCAGTACTTC
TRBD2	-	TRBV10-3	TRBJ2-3	CAISLAGPTQYF	TGTGCCATCAGTCTAGCGGGTCCGACGCAGTATTTT
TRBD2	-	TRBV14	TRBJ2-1	CASSHSVPGGEQFF	TGTGCCAGCAGCCATTCAGTACCGGGGGGTGAGCAGTTCTTC
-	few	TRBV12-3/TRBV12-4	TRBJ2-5	CASSWGVGNQETQYF	TGTGCCAGCAGCTGGGGGGTCGGAAACCAAGAGACCCAGTACTTC
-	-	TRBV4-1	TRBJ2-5	CASSQAAGETQYF	TGCGCCAGCAGCCAAGCAGCCGGAGAGACCCAGTACTTC
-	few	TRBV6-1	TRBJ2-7	CAEGRSDYEQYF	TGTGCCGAGGGCAGGAGTGACTACGAGCAGTACTTC
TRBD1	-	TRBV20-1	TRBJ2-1	CSAEGQDRPYNEQFF	TGCAGTGCGGAGGGACAGGACCGTCCCTACAATGAGCAGTTCTTC
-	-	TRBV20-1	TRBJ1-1	CSAREQGATEAFF	TGCAGTGCTAGAGAACAGGGTGCCACTGAAGCTTTCTTT
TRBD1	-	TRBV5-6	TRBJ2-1	CASSLLRDRDNEQFF	TGTGCCAGCAGCCTGCTCCGGGACAGGGACAATGAGCAGTTCTTC
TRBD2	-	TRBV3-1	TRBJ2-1	CASSPGLAGPSYNEQFF	TGTGCCAGCAGCCCGGGACTAGCGGGCCCTAGCTACAATGAGCAGTTCTTC
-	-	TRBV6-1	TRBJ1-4	CASSEVGETEKLFF	TGTGCCAGCAGTGAAGTTGGGGAAACGGAAAAACTGTTTTTT
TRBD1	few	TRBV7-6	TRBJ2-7	CASSLVLGQGAISYEQYF	TGTGCCAGCAGCTTAGTGCTGGGACAGGGGGCGATTTCCTACGAGCAGTACTTC
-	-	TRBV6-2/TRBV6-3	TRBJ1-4	CASTIGRKLFF	TGTGCCAGCACCATAGGACGGAAACTGTTTTTT
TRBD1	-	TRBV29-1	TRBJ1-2	CSVADREDGYTF	TGCAGCGTTGCAGACAGGGAAGATGGCTACACCTTC
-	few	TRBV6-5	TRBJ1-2	CASSGRGEVNYGYTF	TGTGCCAGCAGCGGACGGGGGGAGGTTAACTATGGCTACACCTTC
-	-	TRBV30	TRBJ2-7	CAWTHDEQYF	TGTGCCTGGACTCACGACGAGCAGTACTTC
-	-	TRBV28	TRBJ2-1	CASSSSEIGEQFF	TGTGCCAGCAGTTCCAGCGAGATTGGTGAGCAGTTCTTC
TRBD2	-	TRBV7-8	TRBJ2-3	CASSRWTSGSLETDTQYF	TGTGCCAGCAGCCGCTGGACTAGCGGGAGTCTCGAGACAGATACGCAGTATTTT
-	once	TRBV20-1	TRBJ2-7	CSALAGIGYEQYF	TGCAGTGCGCTGGCGGGAATTGGCTACGAGCAGTACTTC
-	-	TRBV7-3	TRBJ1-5	CASSLEGNQPQQF	TGTGCCAGCAGCTTAGAGGGAAATCAGCCCCAGCAGTTT
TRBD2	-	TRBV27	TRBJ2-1	CASSPTASGAYNEQFF	TGTGCCAGCAGCCCCACCGCTAGCGGGGCCTACAATGAGCAGTTCTTC
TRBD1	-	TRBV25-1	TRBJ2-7	CASSEYGTGVSHEQDF	TGTGCCAGCAGTGAATATGGGACAGGGGTGTCCCACGAGCAGGACTTC
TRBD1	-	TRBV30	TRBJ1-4	CAWMGQPNEKLFF	TGTGCCTGGATGGGACAGCCGAATGAAAAACTGTTTTTT
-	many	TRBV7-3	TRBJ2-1	CASSLGNEQFF	TGTGCCAGCAGCTTAGGCAATGAGCAGTTCTTC
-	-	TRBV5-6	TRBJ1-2	CASSLVLTEYGYTF	TGTGCCAGCAGCTTGGTGCTGACAGAATATGGCTACACCTTC
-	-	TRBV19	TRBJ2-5	CASSIPGQTQETQYF	TGTGCCAGTAGTATTCCAGGACAGACCCAAGAGACCCAGTACTTC
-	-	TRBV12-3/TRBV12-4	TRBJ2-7	CASSLGGIEQYF	TGTGCCAGCAGTTTAGGAGGGATCGAGCAGTACTTC
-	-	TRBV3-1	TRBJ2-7	CASSQEWGRVDEQYF	TGTGCCAGCAGCCAAGAATGGGGACGGGTCGACGAGCAGTACTTC
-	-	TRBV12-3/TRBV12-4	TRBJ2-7	CASSLMWGNEQYF	TGTGCCAGCAGTTTAATGTGGGGGAACGAGCAGTACTTC
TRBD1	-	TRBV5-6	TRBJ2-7	CASSLSWDREDEQYF	TGTGCCAGCAGCCTGTCGTGGGACAGGGAAGACGAGCAGTACTTC
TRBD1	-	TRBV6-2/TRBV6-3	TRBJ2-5	CASSGYRGWQETQYF	TGTGCCAGCAGCGGTTACAGGGGATGGCAAGAGACCCAGTACTTC
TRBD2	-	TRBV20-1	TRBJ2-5	CSARGVGGSSGLSPQETQYF	TGCAGTGCACGAGGTGTCGGCGGGAGCTCGGGGTTGTCCCCCCAAGAGACCCAGTACTTC
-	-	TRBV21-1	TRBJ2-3	CASSNPPTSGSCPDTQYF	TGTGCCAGCAGCAACCCCCCGACTAGCGGGAGTTGCCCAGATACGCAGTATTTT
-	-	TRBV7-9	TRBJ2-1	CASGSLGTGVRNKQFF	TGTGCCAGCGGAAGTCTCGGGACTGGCGTGCGCAATAAGCAGTTCTTC